The entry that follows covers one T cell receptor beta chain sequence. V shed 3 bases and J shed 5 bases, with 10 bases lying between them. The CDR3 has 13 residues. The germline CDR1 and CDR2 sequences are SEHNR and FQNEAQ (reference sequence). This specimen belongs to a study of blood T cell repertoires in COVID-19. The overall study: The analysed material was cDNA or gDNA that came from T cells, B-cell-depleted T cells, or PBMCs.

The table came from immunoSEQ multiplex PCR; TCRdb's copy has only in-frame clones and leaves some out. The repertoire holds approximately 110,000 clones, with roughly 85% as singletons. J is TRBJ2-5 and V is TRBV7-9; perhaps TRBD2 as D (5 bases). The source is a human donor in a cohort sampled during active COVID-19. What was sequenced was peripheral blood. The CDR3 nucleotides are TGTGCCAGCAGCTTCCCGGGCGGGGAGACCCAGTACTTC. Protein product: CASSFPGGETQYF.